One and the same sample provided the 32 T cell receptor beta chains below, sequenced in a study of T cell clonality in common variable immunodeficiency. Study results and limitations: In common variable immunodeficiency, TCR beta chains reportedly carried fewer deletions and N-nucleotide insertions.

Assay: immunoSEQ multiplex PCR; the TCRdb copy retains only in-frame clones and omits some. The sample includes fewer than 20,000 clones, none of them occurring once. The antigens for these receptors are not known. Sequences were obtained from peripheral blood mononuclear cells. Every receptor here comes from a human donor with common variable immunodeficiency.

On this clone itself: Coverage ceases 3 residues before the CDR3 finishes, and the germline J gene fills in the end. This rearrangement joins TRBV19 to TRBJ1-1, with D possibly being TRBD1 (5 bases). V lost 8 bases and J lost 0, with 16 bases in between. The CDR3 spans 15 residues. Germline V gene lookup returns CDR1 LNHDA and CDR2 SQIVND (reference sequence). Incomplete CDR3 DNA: TGTGCCAGTTCCCGCGGGGGAGCTATGAACACTGAA. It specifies CASSRGGAMNTE. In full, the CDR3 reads CASSRGGAMNTEAFF.

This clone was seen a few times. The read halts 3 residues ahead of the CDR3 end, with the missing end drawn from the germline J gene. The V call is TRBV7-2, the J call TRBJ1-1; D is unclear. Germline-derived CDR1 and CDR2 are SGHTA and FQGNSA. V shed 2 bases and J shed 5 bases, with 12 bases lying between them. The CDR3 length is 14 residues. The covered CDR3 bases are TGTGCCAGCAGCTTATGGCAGGTAGGGACTGAA. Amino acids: CASSLWQVGTE. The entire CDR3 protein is CASSLWQVGTEAFF.

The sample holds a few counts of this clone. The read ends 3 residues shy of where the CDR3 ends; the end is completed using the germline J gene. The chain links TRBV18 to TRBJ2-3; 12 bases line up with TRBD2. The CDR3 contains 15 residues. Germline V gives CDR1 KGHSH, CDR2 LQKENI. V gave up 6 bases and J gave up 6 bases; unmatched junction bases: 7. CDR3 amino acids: CASSGLAGITDTQYF. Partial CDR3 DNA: TGTGCCAGCTCCGGACTAGCGGGAATAACGGATACG.

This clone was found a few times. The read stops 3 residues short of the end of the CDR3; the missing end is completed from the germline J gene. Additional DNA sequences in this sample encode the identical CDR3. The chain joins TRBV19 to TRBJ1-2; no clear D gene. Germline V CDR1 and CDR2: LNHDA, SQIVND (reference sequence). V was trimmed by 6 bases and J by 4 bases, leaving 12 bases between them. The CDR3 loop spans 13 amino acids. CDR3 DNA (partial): TGTGCCAGTAGCGTTCCAGCGCTCTATGGC. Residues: CASSVPALYG. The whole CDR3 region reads CASSVPALYGYTF.

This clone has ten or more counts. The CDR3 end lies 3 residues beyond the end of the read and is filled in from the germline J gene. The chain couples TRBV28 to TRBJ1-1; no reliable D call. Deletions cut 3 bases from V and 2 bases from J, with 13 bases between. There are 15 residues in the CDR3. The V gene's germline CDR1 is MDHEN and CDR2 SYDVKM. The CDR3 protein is CASSFPAEANTEAFF. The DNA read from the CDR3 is TGTGCCAGCAGTTTCCCCGCCGAGGCTAACACTGAA.

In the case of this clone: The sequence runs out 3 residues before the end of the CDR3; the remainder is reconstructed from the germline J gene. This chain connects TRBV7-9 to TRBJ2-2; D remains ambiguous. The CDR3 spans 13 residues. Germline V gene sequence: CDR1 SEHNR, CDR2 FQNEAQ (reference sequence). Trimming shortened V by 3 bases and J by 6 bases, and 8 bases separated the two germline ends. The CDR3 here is CASSFGGAGELFF. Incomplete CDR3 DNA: TGTGCCAGCAGCTTCGGCGGCGCCGGGGAG.

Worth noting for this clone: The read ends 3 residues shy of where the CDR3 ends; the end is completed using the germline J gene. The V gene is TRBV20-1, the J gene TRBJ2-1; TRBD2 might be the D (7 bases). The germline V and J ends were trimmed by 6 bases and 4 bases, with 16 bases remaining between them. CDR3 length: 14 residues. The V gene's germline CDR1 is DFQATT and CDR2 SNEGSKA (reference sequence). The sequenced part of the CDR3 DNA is TGCAGTGCGTCGCGGGGGCGGGGGTACAATGAG. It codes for CSASRGRGYNE. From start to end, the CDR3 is CSASRGRGYNEQFF.

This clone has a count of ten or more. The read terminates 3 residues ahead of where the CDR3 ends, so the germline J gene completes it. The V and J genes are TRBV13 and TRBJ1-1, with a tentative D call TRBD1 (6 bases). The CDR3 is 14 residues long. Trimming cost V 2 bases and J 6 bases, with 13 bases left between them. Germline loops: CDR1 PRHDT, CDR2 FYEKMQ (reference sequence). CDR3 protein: CASSLPEKGAEAFF. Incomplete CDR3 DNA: TGTGCCAGCAGCTTACCCGAGAAGGGGGCTGAA.

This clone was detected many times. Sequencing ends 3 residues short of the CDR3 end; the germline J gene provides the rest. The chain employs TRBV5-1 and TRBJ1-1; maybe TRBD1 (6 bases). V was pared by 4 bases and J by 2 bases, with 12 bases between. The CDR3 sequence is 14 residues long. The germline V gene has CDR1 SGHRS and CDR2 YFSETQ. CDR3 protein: CASSPTGKNTEAFF. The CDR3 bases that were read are TGCGCCAGCAGCCCGACAGGAAAAAACACTGAA.

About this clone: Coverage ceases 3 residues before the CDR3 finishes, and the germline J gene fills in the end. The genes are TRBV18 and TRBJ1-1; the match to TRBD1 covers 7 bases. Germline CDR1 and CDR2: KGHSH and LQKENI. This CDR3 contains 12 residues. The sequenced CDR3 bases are TGTGCCAGCTCACCGGACAGGCAAAAA. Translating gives CASSPDRQK. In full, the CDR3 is CASSPDRQKAFF.

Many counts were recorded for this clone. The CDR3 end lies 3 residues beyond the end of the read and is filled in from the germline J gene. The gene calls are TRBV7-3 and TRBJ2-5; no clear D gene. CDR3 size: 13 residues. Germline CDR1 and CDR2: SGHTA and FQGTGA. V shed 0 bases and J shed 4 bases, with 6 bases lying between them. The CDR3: CASSLTFGETQYF. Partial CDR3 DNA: TGTGCCAGCAGCTTAACGTTCGGAGAGACC.

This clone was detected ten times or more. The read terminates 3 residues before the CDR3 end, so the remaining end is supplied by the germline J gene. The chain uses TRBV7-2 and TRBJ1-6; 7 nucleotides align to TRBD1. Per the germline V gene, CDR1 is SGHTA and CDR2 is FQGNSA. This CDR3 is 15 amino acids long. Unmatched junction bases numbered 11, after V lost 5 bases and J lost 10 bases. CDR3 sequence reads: CASSQRDSAWSPLHF. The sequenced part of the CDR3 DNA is TGTGCCAGCAGCCAGAGGGACAGTGCGTGGTCACCC.

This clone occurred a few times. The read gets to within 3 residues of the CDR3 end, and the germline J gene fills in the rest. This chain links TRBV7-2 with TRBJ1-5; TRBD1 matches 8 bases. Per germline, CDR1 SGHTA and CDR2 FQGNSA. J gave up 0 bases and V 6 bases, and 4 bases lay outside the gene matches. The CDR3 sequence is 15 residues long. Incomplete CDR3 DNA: TGTGCCAGCAGGACGACAGGGGCTAGCAATCAGCCC. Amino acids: CASRTTGASNQP. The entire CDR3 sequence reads CASRTTGASNQPQHF.

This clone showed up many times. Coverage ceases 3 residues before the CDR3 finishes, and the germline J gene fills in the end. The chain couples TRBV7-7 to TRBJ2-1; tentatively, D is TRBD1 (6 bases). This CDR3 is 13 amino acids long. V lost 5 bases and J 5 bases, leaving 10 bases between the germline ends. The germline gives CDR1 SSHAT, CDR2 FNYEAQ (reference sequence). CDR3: CASSQGQNNEQFF. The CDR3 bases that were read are TGTGCCAGCAGCCAAGGACAGAACAATGAG.

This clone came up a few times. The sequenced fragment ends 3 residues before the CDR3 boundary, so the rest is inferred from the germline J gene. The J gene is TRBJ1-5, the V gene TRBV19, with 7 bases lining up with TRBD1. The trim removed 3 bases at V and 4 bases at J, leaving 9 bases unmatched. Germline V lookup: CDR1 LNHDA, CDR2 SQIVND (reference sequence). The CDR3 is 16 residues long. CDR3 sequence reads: CASSIRQGIRNQPQHF. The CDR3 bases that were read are TGTGCCAGTAGTATTAGACAGGGAATCAGGAATCAGCCC.

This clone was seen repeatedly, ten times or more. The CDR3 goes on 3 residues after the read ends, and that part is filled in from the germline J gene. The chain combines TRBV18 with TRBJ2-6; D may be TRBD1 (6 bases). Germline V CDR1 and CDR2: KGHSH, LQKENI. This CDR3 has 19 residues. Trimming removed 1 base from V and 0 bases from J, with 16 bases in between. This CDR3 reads CASSPRTVQGPSGANVLTF. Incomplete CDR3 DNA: TGTGCCAGCTCACCACGGACCGTACAGGGACCCTCTGGGGCCAACGTC.

CDR3 residues: CASSERLATYNEQFF. CDR3 DNA (partial): TGTGCCAGCAGCGAACGCTTGGCCACCTACAATGAG. V is TRBV7-2 and J is TRBJ2-1; D is undetermined. Coverage ceases 3 residues before the CDR3 finishes, and the germline J gene fills in the end. Germline V CDR1 and CDR2: SGHTA, FQGNSA. The CDR3 runs 15 residues. V lost 5 bases and J lost 2, with 13 bases in between.

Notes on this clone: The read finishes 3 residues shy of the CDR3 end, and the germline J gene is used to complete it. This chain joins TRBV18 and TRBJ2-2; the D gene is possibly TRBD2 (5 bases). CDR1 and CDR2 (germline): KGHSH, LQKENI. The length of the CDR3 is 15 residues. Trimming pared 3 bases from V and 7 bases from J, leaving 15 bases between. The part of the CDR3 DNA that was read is TGTGCCAGCTCACCTTGGGCTCCTAGCAACGGGGAG. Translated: CASSPWAPSNGE. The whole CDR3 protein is CASSPWAPSNGELFF.

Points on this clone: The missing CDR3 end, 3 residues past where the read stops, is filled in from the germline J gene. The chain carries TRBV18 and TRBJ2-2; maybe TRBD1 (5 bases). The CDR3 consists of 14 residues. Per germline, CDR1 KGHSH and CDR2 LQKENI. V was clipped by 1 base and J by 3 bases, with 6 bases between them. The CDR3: CASSPLGDTGELFF. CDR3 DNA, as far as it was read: TGTGCCAGCTCACCACTAGGGGACACCGGGGAG.

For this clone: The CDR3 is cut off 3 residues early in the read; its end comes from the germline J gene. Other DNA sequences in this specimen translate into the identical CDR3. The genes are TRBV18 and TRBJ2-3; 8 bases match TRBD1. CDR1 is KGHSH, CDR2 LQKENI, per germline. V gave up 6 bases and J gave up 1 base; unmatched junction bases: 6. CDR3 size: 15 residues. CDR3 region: CASSPSTGGTDTQYF. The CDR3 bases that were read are TGTGCCAGCTCCCCCTCGACAGGGGGCACAGATACG. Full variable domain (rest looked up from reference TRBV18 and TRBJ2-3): NAGVMQNPRHLVRRRGQEARLRCSPMKGHSHVYWYRQLPEEGLKFMVYLQKENIIDESGMPKERFSAEFPKEGPSILRIQQVVRGDSAAYFCASSPSTGGTDTQYFGPGTRLTVL.

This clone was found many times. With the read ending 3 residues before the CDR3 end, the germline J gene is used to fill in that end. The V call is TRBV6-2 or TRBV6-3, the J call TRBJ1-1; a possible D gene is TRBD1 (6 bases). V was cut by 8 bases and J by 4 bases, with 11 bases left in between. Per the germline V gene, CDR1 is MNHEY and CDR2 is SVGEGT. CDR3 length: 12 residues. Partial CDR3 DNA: TGTGCCAGCTTCAACAGGGCCACTGAA. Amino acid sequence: CASFNRATE. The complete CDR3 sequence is CASFNRATEAFF.

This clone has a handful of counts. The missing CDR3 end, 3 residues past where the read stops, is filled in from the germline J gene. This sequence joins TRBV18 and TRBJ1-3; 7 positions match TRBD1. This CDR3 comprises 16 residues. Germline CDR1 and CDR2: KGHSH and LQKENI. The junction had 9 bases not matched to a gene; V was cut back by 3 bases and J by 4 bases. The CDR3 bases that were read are TGTGCCAGCTCACCTCCGGTGGGGACAGACGGAAACACC. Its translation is CASSPPVGTDGNT. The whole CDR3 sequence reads CASSPPVGTDGNTIYF.

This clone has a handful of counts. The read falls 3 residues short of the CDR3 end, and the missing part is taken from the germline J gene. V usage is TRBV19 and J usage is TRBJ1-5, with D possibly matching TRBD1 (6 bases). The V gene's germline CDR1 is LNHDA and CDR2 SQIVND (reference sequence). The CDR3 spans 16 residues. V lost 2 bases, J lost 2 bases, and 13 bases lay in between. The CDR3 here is CASSIFAGARNQPQHF. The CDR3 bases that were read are TGTGCCAGTAGTATATTTGCAGGGGCCCGCAATCAGCCC.

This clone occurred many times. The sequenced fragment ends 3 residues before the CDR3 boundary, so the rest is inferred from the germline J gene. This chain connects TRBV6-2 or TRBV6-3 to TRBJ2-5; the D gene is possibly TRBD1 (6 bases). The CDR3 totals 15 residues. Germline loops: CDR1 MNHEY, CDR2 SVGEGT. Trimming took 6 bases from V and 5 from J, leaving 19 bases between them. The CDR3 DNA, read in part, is TGTGCCAGCAGGAGTATGGGGGCCTCACAGGAGACC. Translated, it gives CASRSMGASQET. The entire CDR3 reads CASRSMGASQETQYF.

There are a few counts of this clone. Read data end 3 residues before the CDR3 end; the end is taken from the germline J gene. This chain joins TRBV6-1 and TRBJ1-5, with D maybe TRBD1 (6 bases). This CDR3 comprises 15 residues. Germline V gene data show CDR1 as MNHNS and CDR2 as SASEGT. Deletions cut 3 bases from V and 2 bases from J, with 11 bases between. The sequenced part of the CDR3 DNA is TGTGCCAGCAGTGAGATGGGACAAGGCAATCAGCCC. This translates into CASSEMGQGNQP. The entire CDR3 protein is CASSEMGQGNQPQHF.

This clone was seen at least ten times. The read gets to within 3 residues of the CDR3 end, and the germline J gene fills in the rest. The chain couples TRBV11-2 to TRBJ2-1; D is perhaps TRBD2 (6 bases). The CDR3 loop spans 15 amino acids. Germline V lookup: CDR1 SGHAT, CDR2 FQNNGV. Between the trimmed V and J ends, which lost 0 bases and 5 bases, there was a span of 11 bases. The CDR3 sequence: CASSLEASANNEQFF. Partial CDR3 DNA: TGTGCCAGCAGCTTAGAGGCTAGCGCTAACAATGAG.

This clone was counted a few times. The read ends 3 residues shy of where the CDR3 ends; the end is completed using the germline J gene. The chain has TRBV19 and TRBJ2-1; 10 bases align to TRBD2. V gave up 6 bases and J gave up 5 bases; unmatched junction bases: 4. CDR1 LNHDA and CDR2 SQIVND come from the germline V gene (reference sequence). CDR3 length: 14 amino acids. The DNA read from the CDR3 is TGTGCCAGTAGAAAGCGGGAGGGCAACAATGAG. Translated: CASRKREGNNE. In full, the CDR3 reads CASRKREGNNEQFF.

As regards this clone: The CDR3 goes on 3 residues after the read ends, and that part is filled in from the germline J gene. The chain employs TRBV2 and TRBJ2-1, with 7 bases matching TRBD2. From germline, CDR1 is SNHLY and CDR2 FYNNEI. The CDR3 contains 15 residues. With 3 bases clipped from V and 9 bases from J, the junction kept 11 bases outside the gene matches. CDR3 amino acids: CASSETSPTIGEQFF. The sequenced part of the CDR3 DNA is TGTGCCAGCAGTGAGACTAGCCCCACAATAGGTGAG. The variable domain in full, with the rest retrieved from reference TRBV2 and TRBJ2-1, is EPEVTQTPSHQVTQMGQEVILRCVPISNHLYFYWYRQILGQKVEFLVSFYNNEISEKSEIFDDQFSVERPDGSNFTLKIRSTKLEDSAMYFCASSETSPTIGEQFFGPGTRLTVL.

The sequenced CDR3 bases are TGTGCCAGTAGTCGCCGGGGGGGCGCGAACACTGAA. It encodes CASSRRGGANTE. The whole CDR3 is CASSRRGGANTEAFF. The chain recombines TRBV19 with TRBJ1-1; D possibly corresponds to TRBD1 (6 bases). The sequenced fragment ends 3 residues before the CDR3 boundary, so the rest is inferred from the germline J gene. V lost 5 bases and J 1 base, leaving 14 bases between the germline ends. The CDR3 consists of 15 residues. In germline, CDR1 is LNHDA, CDR2 SQIVND (reference sequence). The variable domain in full, with the rest retrieved from reference TRBV19 and TRBJ1-1, is DGGITQSPKYLFRKEGQNVTLSCEQNLNHDAMYWYRQDPGQGLRLIYYSQIVNDFQKGDIAEGYSVSREKKESFPLTVTSAQKNPTAFYLCASSRRGGANTEAFFGQGTRLTVV.

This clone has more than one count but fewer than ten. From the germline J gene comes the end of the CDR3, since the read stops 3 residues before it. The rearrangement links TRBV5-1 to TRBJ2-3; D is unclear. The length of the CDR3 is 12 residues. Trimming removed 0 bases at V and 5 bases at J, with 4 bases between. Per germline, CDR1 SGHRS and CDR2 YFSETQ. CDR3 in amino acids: CASSLVLDTQYF. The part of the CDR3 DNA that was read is TGCGCCAGCAGCTTGGTTCTAGATACG.

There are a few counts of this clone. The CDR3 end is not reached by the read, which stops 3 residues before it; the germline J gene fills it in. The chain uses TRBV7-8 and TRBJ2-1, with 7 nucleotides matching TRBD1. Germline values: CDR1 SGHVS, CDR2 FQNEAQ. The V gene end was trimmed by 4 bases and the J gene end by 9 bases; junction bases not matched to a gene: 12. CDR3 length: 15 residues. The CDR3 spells CASSSTGLGAGEQFF. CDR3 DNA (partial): TGTGCCAGCAGCTCGACAGGGCTCGGGGCCGGTGAG.

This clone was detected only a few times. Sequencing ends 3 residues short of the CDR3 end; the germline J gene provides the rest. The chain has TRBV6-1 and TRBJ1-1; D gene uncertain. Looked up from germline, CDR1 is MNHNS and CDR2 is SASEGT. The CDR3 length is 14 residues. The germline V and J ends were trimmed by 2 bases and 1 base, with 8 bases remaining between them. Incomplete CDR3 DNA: TGTGCCAGCAGTGAACAGGTCCCGAACACTGAA. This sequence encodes CASSEQVPNTE. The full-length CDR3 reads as CASSEQVPNTEAFF.